This T cell receptor beta chain was documented in a study of OX40 agonist ivuxolimab in advanced cancers. The wider study: Ivuxolimab, which patients received intravenously every 2 weeks, was dosed at 0.01 to 10 mg/kg.

Autoimmune disease history or systemic immunosuppression led to patients being barred. Blood draws occurred at baseline, cycle 4 day 1, and cycle 7 day 1. The method was immunoSEQ multiplex PCR; TCRdb's version includes in-frame clones alone and lacks a portion of them. This sample yields 50,000 to 75,000 clones, of which roughly nine tenths are seen a single time; 0.7% to 0.95% belongs to the top ten. The V end lost 0 bases, the J end lost 5 bases, and 12 bases lay between the germline ends. The germline CDR1 and CDR2 sequences are SGHRS and YFSETQ. This CDR3 comprises 14 residues. The rearrangement links TRBV5-1 to TRBJ2-7; D may be TRBD2 (5 bases). This specimen consisted of CD4+ or CD8+ T cells sorted from blood, obtained in a trial of the OX40 agonist ivuxolimab. This receptor was obtained from an adult with an advanced solid tumor such as melanoma, head and neck, liver or kidney cancer. CDR3 sequence reads: CASSLGRPGNEQYF. The CDR3 DNA follows: TGCGCCAGCAGCTTGGGAAGACCGGGAAACGAGCAGTACTTC.